The 23 T cell receptor beta chains listed next were all sequenced from one sample in a study of neurological immune-mediated disorders. Time point denoted: longitudinal time-point 2. TCRdb re-called the 5' RACE reads with MiXCR, one entry per CDR3 protein. The table shows under 100,000 distinct CDR3 sequences, with over 10% occurring only once. What was sequenced was PBMCs. The receptor set was obtained from a female donor with HTLV-1-associated myelopathy (HAM/TSP).

Note on this clonotype: A read error may explain this, as a much larger clone is one base away. The chain carries TRBV5-6 and TRBJ2-6; no clear D. The CDR3 contains 18 residues. Germline-derived CDR1 and CDR2 are SGHDT and YYEEEE. The DNA of the CDR3 is TGTGCCAACAGCCTCCGACGGTCAGTGTCCTCTGGGGCCAACGTCCTGACTTTC. Protein: CANSLRRSVSSGANVLTF.

This clonotype has just a few counts. The DNA for the CDR3 is TGTGCCAGCAGCCCAGGGGAATCCTACAATGAGCAGTTCTTC. The encoded protein is CASSPGESYNEQFF. This chain uses TRBV7-9 with TRBJ2-1; TRBD1 is a possible D gene (6 bases). Trimming took 5 bases from V and 1 from J, leaving 9 bases between them. Germline CDR1 is SEHNR and CDR2 is FQNEAQ (reference sequence). The CDR3 loop spans 14 amino acids.

The rearrangement joins TRBV6-5 to TRBJ2-7, with D possibly being TRBD1 (5 bases). The CDR3 is 13 residues long. Germline CDR1 and CDR2: MNHEY and SVGAGI. V lost 6 bases and J 6 bases, leaving 15 bases between the germline ends. The CDR3 is CASSRLGHGEQYF. The CDR3 bases are TGTGCCAGCAGCCGTCTGGGGCACGGCGAGCAGTACTTC.

This clonotype was seen a handful of times. The chain combines TRBV5-1 with TRBJ1-1; D perhaps matches TRBD1 (6 bases). V lost 0 bases and J 1 base, leaving 10 bases between the germline ends. Germline CDR1 reads SGHRS; CDR2 reads YFSETQ. CDR3 size: 15 residues. CDR3 DNA: TGCGCCAGCAGCTTGGGAGGGGGAGAGAACACTGAAGCTTTCTTT. Encoded protein: CASSLGGGENTEAFF.

This clonotype was seen repeatedly, ten times or more. The V and J genes are TRBV20-1 and TRBJ1-1; no clear D gene. This CDR3 is built from 12 residues. The V end lost 3 bases, the J end lost 5 bases, and 10 bases lay between the germline ends. Germline V gene data show CDR1 as DFQATT and CDR2 as SNEGSKA (reference sequence). CDR3 sequence (DNA): TGCAGTGCTAGGTCCCCCGGGACTGAAGCTTTCTTT. Amino acid sequence: CSARSPGTEAFF.

Note on this clonotype: With a much larger clone just one base away, this may be a read error. The chain employs TRBV4-2 and TRBJ2-4; the match to TRBD1 covers 9 bases. Per the germline V gene, CDR1 is LGHNA and CDR2 is YNFKEQ. This CDR3 has 18 residues. CDR3 DNA: TGTGTCAGCAGCCAGGGGACAGGGTTTGGTTATGACAAAAACATTCAGTACTTC. It yields the protein CVSSQGTGFGYDKNIQYF.

This clonotype occurred many times. The V gene is TRBV11-2, the J gene TRBJ2-3; TRBD2 is a possible D gene (5 bases). Germline CDR1 SGHAT, CDR2 FQNNGV. V was pared by 4 bases and J by 6 bases, with 17 bases between. The CDR3 runs 15 residues. The CDR3 DNA sequence: TGTGCCAGCAGCTCCGCCTTTGCTAGCCGGGATACGCAGTATTTT. This gives the protein CASSSAFASRDTQYF.

This clonotype was recorded at least ten times. The chain joins TRBV20-1 to TRBJ1-2; possibly TRBD1 for D (6 bases). CDR1 is DFQATT and CDR2 is SNEGSKA in the germline V gene (reference sequence). V lost 6 bases and J lost 3, with 14 bases in between. The CDR3 is 13 residues long. The CDR3 here is CSAWGGAHYGYTF. Here the CDR3 DNA reads TGCAGTGCGTGGGGGGGGGCTCACTATGGCTACACCTTC.

This clonotype was observed at least ten times. The J gene is TRBJ1-5, the V gene TRBV20-1, with TRBD1 matching over 9 bases. Germline CDR1 DFQATT, CDR2 SNEGSKA (reference sequence). V trimming: 4 bases; J trimming: 3 bases; junction bases outside the gene matches: 4. This CDR3 has 14 residues. The CDR3 protein is CSATTGGVNQPQHF. The CDR3 nucleotides read TGCAGTGCTACGACAGGGGGTGTCAATCAGCCCCAGCATTTT.

This clonotype was seen repeatedly, ten times or more. The chain links TRBV7-2 to TRBJ2-7; 7 bases align to TRBD1. This CDR3 spans 15 amino acids. After removal of 4 bases from V and 3 bases from J, the junction contained 9 bases not matched to a gene. Looked up from germline, CDR1 is SGHTA and CDR2 is FQGNSA. CDR3 bases: TGTGCCAGCAGCTGGACCCGGGACAGACTCTACGAGCAGTACTTC. Amino acids: CASSWTRDRLYEQYF.

This clonotype was detected many times. The chain has TRBV11-2 and TRBJ2-3, with TRBD2 matching 10 bases. The V gene end was trimmed by 6 bases and the J gene end by 2 bases; junction bases not matched to a gene: 8. The germline gives CDR1 SGHAT, CDR2 FQNNGV. This CDR3 is built from 16 residues. CDR3 sequence: CASRPTSGTITDTQYF. The CDR3 region has the DNA TGTGCCAGCAGACCAACTAGCGGGACTATCACAGATACGCAGTATTTT.

Only a few counts were recorded for this clonotype. V gene TRBV18 combines with J gene TRBJ2-5; possibly TRBD1 for D (6 bases). The CDR3 consists of 17 residues. V shed 2 bases and J shed 2 bases, with 18 bases lying between them. The germline CDR1 and CDR2 sequences are KGHSH and LQKENI. The CDR3 protein is CASSPTLTGTLQETQYF. The CDR3 coding sequence is TGTGCCAGCTCACCAACCCTGACAGGCACCCTACAAGAGACCCAGTACTTC.

This clonotype is termed medium-sized. The chain employs TRBV5-6 and TRBJ2-4; 8 nucleotides match TRBD1. The CDR3 is 14 residues long. The germline CDR1 and CDR2 sequences are SGHDT and YYEEEE. The V segment lost 4 bases and the J segment 2 bases; nucleotides outside the gene matches: 2. This CDR3 is CASSRTGSKNIQYF. CDR3 in DNA: TGTGCCAGCAGCCGGACAGGGTCCAAAAACATTCAGTACTTC.

Many counts were recorded for this clonotype. This chain joins TRBV12-3 or TRBV12-4 and TRBJ1-1; tentative D call: TRBD1 (6 bases). Trimming left V 5 bases short and J 1 base short, with 14 bases between. This CDR3 spans 15 amino acids. The CDR3 loop reads CASSPHRATNTEAFF. DNA for the CDR3: TGTGCCAGCAGTCCCCACAGGGCAACGAACACTGAAGCTTTCTTT.

Many counts were recorded for this clonotype. This chain joins TRBV4-1 and TRBJ2-2; 10 bases map to TRBD2. The trim removed 1 base at V and 2 bases at J, leaving 4 bases unmatched. This CDR3 region has 17 residues. Germline-derived CDR1 and CDR2 are MGHRA and YSYEKL. CDR3 amino acids: CASSQAASGGNTGELFF. The CDR3, as DNA: TGCGCCAGCAGCCAAGCGGCTAGCGGGGGAAACACCGGGGAGCTGTTTTTT.

In this sample, this clonotype turned up many times. V usage is TRBV7-9 and J usage is TRBJ2-7, with D maybe TRBD1 (6 bases). V lost 5 bases to trimming and J lost 4 bases, with 15 bases between them. Germline lookup yields CDR1 SEHNR and CDR2 FQNEAQ (reference sequence). The CDR3 is 14 amino acids. In DNA, the CDR3 is TGTGCCAGCAGCGACGGACAGTCTTCTTACGAGCAGTACTTC. Residues: CASSDGQSSYEQYF.

Concerning this clonotype itself: The junction and the germline gene differ at one end; a read error may be behind it. The CDR3 loop is CVSSEGRGDKAGYTF. CDR3 nucleotides: TGTGTCAGCAGTGAAGGAAGGGGGGACAAGGCTGGCTACACCTTC. The gene calls are TRBV2 and TRBJ1-2; tentatively, D is TRBD1 (6 bases). Germline-derived CDR1 and CDR2 are SNHLY and FYNNEI. This CDR3 has 15 residues.

This clonotype was recorded many times. The gene calls are TRBV11-2 and TRBJ2-5; 7 bases match TRBD2. The length of the CDR3 is 16 residues. Germline V gene sequence: CDR1 SGHAT, CDR2 FQNNGV. The V segment lost 2 bases and the J segment 4 bases; nucleotides outside the gene matches: 10. The CDR3, as DNA: TGTGCCAGCAGCTTAAATGGGAGGGCTAAAGGAGAGACCCAGTACTTC. This sequence encodes CASSLNGRAKGETQYF.

This clonotype came up many times. V is TRBV11-2 and J is TRBJ2-1, with TRBD2 matching over 11 bases. V lost 6 bases, J lost 4 bases, and 11 bases stayed unmatched. CDR3 length: 17 amino acids. Germline assignment: CDR1 SGHAT and CDR2 FQNNGV. Written as DNA, the CDR3 is TGTGCCAGCAGGCAACTAGCGGGGGCTTCTGGGTACAATGAGCAGTTCTTC. It codes for CASRQLAGASGYNEQFF. The whole variable domain, remainder taken from reference TRBV11-2 and TRBJ2-1, is EAGVAQSPRYKIIEKRQSVAFWCNPISGHATLYWYQQILGQGPKLLIQFQNNGVVDDSQLPKDRFSAERLKGVDSTLKIQPAKLEDSAVYLCASRQLAGASGYNEQFFGPGTRLTVL.

This clonotype was counted at least ten times. This chain joins TRBV5-1 and TRBJ2-7, with D possibly matching TRBD2 (6 bases). V was cut by 5 bases and J by 6 bases, with 12 bases left in between. The CDR3 has 12 amino acids. Germline lookup yields CDR1 SGHRS and CDR2 YFSETQ. The chain's CDR3 is CASRGLAVEQYF. CDR3 DNA sequence: TGCGCCAGCAGAGGTTTAGCGGTCGAGCAGTACTTC.

This clonotype came up many times. The chain couples TRBV7-2 to TRBJ2-1; TRBD2 matches at 12 bases. CDR1 and CDR2 (germline): SGHTA, FQGNSA. With 1 base clipped from V and 7 bases from J, the junction kept 2 bases outside the gene matches. The CDR3 is 15 amino acids. CDR3 residues: CASSLGLAGGNEQFF. As DNA, the CDR3 is TGTGCCAGCAGCTTAGGCCTAGCGGGGGGGAATGAGCAGTTCTTC.

The chain uses TRBV30 and TRBJ2-7; possibly TRBD2 for D (5 bases). The CDR3 extends over 12 amino acids. Trimming stripped 0 bases from V and 5 bases from J, with 8 bases between. Germline V gene sequence: CDR1 GTSNPN, CDR2 SVGIG (reference sequence). The CDR3 region is CAWSVLGHEQYF. CDR3 nucleotide sequence: TGTGCCTGGAGTGTACTAGGCCACGAGCAGTACTTC.

This clonotype was counted at least ten times. V is TRBV20-1 and J is TRBJ2-4; tentatively, D is TRBD1 (5 bases). This CDR3 is built from 14 residues. V was trimmed by 6 bases and J by 1 base, leaving 13 bases between them. Germline-derived CDR1 and CDR2 are DFQATT and SNEGSKA (reference sequence). The CDR3 DNA reads TGCAGTGCGTCCAGGGCGAACGCCAAAAACATTCAGTACTTC. It specifies CSASRANAKNIQYF.